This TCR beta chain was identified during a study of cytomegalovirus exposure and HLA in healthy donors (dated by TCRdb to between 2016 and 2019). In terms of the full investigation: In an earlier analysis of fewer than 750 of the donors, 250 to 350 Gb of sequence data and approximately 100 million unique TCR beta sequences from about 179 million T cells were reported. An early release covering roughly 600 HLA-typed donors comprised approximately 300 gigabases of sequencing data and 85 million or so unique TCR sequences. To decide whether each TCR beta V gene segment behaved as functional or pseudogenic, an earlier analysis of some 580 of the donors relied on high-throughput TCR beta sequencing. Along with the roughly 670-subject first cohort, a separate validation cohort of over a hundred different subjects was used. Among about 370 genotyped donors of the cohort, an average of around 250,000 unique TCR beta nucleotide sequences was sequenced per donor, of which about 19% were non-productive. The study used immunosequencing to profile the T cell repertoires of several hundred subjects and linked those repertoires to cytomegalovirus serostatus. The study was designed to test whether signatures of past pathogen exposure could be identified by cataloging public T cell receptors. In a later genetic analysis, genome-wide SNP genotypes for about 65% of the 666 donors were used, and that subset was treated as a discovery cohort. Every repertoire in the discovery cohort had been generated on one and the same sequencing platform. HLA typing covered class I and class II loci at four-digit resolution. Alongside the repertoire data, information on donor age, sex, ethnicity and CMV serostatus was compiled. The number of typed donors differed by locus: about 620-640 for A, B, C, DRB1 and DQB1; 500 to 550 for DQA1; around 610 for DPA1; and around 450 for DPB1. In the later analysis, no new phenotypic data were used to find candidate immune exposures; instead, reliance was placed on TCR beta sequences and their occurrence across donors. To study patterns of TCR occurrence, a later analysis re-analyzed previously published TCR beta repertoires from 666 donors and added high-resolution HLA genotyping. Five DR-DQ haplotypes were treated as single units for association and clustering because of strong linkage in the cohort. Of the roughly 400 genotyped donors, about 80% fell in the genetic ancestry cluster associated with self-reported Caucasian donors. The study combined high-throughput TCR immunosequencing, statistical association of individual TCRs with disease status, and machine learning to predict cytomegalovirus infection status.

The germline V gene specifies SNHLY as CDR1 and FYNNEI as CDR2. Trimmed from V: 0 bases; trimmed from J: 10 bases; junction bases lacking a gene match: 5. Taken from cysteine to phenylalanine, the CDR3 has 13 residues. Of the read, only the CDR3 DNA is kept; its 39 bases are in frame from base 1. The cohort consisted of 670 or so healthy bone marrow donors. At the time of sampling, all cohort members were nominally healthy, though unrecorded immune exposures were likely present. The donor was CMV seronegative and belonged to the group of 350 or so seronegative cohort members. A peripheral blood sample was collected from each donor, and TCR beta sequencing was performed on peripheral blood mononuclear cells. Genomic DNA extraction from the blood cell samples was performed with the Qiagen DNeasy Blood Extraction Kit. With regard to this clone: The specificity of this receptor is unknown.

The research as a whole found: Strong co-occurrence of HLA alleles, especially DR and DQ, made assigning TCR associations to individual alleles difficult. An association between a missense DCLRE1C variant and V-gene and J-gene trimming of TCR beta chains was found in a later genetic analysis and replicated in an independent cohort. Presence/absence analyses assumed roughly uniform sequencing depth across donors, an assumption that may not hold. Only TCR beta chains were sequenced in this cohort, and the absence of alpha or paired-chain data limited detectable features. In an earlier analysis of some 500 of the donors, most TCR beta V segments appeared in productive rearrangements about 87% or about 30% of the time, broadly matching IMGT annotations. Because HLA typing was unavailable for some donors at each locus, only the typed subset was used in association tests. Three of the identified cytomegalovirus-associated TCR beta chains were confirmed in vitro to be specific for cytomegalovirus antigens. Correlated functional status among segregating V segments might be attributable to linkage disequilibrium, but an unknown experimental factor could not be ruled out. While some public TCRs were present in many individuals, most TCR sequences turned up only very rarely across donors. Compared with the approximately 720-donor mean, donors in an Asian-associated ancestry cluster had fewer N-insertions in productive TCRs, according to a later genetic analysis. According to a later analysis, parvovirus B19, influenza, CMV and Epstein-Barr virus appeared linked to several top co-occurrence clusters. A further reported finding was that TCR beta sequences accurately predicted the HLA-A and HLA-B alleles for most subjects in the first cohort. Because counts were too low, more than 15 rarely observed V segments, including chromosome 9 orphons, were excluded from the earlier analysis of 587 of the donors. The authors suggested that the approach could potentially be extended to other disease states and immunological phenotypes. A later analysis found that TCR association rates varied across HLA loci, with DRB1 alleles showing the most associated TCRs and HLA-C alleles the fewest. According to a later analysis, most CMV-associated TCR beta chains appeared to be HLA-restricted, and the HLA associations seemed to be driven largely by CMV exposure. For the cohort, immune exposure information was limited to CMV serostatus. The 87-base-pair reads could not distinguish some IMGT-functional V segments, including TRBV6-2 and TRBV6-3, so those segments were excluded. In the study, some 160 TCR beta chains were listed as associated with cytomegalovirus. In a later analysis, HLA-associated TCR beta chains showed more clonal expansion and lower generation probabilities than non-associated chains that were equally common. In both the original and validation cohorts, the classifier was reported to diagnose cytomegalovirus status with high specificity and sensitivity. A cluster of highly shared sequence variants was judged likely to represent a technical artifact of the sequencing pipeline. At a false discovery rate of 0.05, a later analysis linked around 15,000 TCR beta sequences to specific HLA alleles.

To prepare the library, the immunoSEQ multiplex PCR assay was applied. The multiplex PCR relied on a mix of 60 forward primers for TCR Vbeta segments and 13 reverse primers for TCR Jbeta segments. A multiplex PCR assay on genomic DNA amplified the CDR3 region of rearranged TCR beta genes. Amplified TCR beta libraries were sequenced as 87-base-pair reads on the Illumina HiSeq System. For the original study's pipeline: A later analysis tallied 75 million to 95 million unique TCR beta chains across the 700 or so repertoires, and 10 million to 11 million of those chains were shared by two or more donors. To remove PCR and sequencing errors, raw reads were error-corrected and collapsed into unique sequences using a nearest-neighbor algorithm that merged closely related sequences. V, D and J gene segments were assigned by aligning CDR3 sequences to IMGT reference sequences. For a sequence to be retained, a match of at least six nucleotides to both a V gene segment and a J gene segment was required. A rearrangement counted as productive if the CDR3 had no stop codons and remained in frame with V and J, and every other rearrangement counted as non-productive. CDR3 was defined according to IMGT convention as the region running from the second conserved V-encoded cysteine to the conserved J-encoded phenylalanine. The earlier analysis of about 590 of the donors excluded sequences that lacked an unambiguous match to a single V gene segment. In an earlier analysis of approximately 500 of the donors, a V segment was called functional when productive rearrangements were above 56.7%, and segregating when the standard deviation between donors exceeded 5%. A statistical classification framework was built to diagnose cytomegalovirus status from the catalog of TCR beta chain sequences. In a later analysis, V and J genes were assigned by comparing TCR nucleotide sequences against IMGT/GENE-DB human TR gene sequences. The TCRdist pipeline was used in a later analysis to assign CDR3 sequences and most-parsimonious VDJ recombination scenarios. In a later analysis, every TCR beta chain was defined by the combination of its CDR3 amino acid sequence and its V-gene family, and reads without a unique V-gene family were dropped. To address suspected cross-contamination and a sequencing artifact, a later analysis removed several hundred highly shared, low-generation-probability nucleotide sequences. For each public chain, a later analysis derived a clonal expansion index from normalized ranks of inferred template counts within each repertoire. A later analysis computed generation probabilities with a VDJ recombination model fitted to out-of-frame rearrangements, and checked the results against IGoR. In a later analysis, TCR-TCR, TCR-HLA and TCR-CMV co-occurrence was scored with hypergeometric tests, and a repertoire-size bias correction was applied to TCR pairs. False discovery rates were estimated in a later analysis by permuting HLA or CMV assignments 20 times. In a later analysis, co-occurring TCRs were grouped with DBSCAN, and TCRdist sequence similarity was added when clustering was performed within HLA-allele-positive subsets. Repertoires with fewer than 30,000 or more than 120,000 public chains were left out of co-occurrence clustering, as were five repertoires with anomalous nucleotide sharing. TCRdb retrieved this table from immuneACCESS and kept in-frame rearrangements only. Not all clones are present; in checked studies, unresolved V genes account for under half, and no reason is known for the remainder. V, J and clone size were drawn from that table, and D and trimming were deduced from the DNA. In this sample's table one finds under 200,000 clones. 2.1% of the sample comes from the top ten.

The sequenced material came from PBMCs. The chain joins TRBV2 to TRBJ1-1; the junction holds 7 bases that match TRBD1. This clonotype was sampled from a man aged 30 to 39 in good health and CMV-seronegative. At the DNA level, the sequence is TGTGCCAGCAGTGAAGCGCTGGGACAGCCAGCTTTCTTT. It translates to CASSEALGQPAFF.